Listed here are 20 T cell receptor beta chains from one sample, sequenced in a study of OX40 agonist ivuxolimab in advanced cancers. Generated by immunoSEQ multiplex PCR, the TCRdb table keeps only in-frame clones and is missing some. There are 50,000 or so clones in the sample; 65% to 90% occur only once, and roughly 0.9% lies in the top ten. Here the sequenced sample was CD4+ or CD8+ T cells sorted from blood, taken in a trial of the OX40 agonist ivuxolimab. Receptors originate from an adult with an advanced solid tumor such as melanoma, head and neck, liver or kidney cancer.

J is TRBJ2-1 and V is TRBV19, with D possibly matching TRBD2 (7 bases). CDR1 is LNHDA, CDR2 SQIVND, per germline (reference sequence). This CDR3 comprises 20 residues. V dropped 7 bases and J dropped 0 bases, with 28 bases sitting between them. Written as DNA, the CDR3 is TGTGCCAGTAAAAAAGGACAGCGGGGAGCTTTTGTTGTCTCCTACAATGAGCAGTTCTTC. It translates to CASKKGQRGAFVVSYNEQFF.

This rearrangement joins TRBV2 to TRBJ2-3, with 8 bases that match TRBD1. CDR3 length: 15 residues. V lost 11 bases to trimming and J lost 4 bases; unmatched junction nucleotides: 14. The V gene's germline CDR1 is SNHLY and CDR2 FYNNEI. For the CDR3, the DNA is TGTGCCGGCCGGGCAGGGGGCGTAGAGGCAGATACGCAGTATTTT. Protein: CAGRAGGVEADTQYF.

The chain links TRBV5-1 to TRBJ2-4; TRBD1 aligns across 10 bases. V lost 3 bases to trimming and J lost 4 bases; unmatched junction nucleotides: 1. The CDR3 covers 14 residues. Per germline, CDR1 SGHRS and CDR2 YFSETQ. The CDR3 bases are TGCGCCAGCAGCTGGGACAGGGGTAAAAACATTCAGTACTTC. The encoded protein is CASSWDRGKNIQYF.

The gene calls are TRBV29-1 and TRBJ2-5; TRBD2 agrees at 7 bases. Germline CDR1 reads SQVTM; CDR2 reads ANQGSEA. With 7 bases clipped from V and 0 bases from J, the junction kept 8 bases outside the gene matches. There are 14 residues in the CDR3. The CDR3: CSGVRELYQETQYF. Written as DNA, the CDR3 is TGCAGCGGTGTGCGGGAGTTGTACCAAGAGACCCAGTACTTC.

The chain links TRBV18 to TRBJ2-5; D may correspond to TRBD1 or TRBD2 (5 bases each). The tail of the sequence fits TRBJ2-7 better, so the J call may be wrong. In germline, CDR1 is KGHSH, CDR2 LQKENI. The CDR3 has 13 residues. The CDR3 region has the DNA TGTGCCAGCTCATCGGGACCGAGGGGCGAGCAGTACTTC. Translated, it gives CASSSGPRGEQYF.

The chain carries TRBV5-4 and TRBJ1-5, with D perhaps matching TRBD1 (5 bases). V was pared by 3 bases and J by 2 bases, with 9 bases between. The CDR3 length is 14 residues. Per germline, CDR1 SGHNT and CDR2 YYREEE (reference sequence). Here the CDR3 reads CASSWGGGNQPQHF. The DNA for the CDR3 is TGTGCCAGCAGCTGGGGAGGGGGCAATCAGCCCCAGCATTTT.

The chain links TRBV4-2 to TRBJ2-2, with D maybe TRBD2 (6 bases). This CDR3 has 18 residues. Germline CDR1 and CDR2: LGHNA and YNFKEQ. V was cut by 0 bases and J by 2 bases, with 16 bases left in between. CDR3 loop: CASSQESGTSLNTGELFF. The CDR3 nucleotides are TGTGCCAGCAGCCAAGAGTCTGGGACTTCCCTAAACACCGGGGAGCTGTTTTTT.

The chain has TRBV6-6 and TRBJ1-1; 9 nucleotides match TRBD1. Germline-derived CDR1 and CDR2 are MNHNY and SVGAGI (reference sequence). J lost 5 bases, V lost 6 bases, and 7 bases had no gene match. The CDR3 has 14 amino acids. This CDR3 is CASSFGQGKTEAFF. The CDR3 bases are TGTGCCAGCAGCTTCGGACAGGGGAAGACTGAAGCTTTCTTT.

The rearrangement links TRBV5-6 to TRBJ2-7; the D is unclear. The CDR3 runs 12 residues. Germline lookup yields CDR1 SGHDT and CDR2 YYEEEE. V was trimmed by 4 bases and J by 7 bases, leaving 12 bases between them. CDR3 nucleotides: TGTGCCAGCAGCCTCCCACTCGGGGAGCAGTACTTC. Its protein is CASSLPLGEQYF. Based on the CDR3 plus reference TRBV5-6 and TRBJ2-7, the full variable domain is DAGVTQSPTHLIKTRGQQVTLRCSPKSGHDTVSWYQQALGQGPQFIFQYYEEEERQRGNFPDRFSGHQFPNYSSELNVNALLLGDSALYLCASSLPLGEQYFGPGTRLTVT.

V is TRBV7-2 and J is TRBJ1-5; D uncertain. The V end lost 1 base, the J end lost 7 bases, and 8 bases lay between the germline ends. The CDR3 sequence is 13 residues long. Per germline, CDR1 SGHTA and CDR2 FQGNSA. Here the CDR3 DNA reads TGTGCCAGCAGCTTAGGGGAAAGGCAGCCCCAGCATTTT. Protein sequence: CASSLGERQPQHF.

The rearrangement joins TRBV10-3 to TRBJ1-2; D is unclear. V lost 6 bases, J lost 2 bases, and 10 bases lay in between. CDR1 and CDR2 from the germline V gene are ENHRY and SYGVKD. This CDR3 comprises 13 residues. The CDR3 region is CAISPEGNYGYTF. DNA for the CDR3: TGTGCCATCAGCCCCGAGGGAAACTATGGCTACACCTTC.

This sequence joins TRBV6-1 and TRBJ1-2; 9 positions agree with TRBD1. Germline-derived CDR1 and CDR2 are MNHNS and SASEGT. The ends lost 5 bases at V and 4 bases at J; junction bases unmatched: 8. The CDR3 totals 15 residues. The CDR3 nucleotides are TGTGCCAGCAGTTCAACAGGGGGCGCGTTCTATGGCTACACCTTC. Its translation: CASSSTGGAFYGYTF.

The chain joins TRBV5-1 to TRBJ1-6; TRBD1 matches at 7 bases. The germline V gene encodes CDR1 SGHRS and CDR2 YFSETQ. This CDR3 is built from 16 residues. V trimming: 0 bases; J trimming: 10 bases; junction bases outside the gene matches: 10. DNA for the CDR3: TGCGCCAGCAGCTTGGGAGACAGGGTAAAGGGGTCACCCCTCCACTTT. Its translation: CASSLGDRVKGSPLHF.

The V and J genes are TRBV16 and TRBJ2-6; unclear D gene. From germline, CDR1 is KGHSY and CDR2 FQNENV. This CDR3 contains 16 residues. V was cut by 2 bases and J by 4 bases, with 12 bases left in between. The CDR3 reads CASSQGSASGANVLTF. In DNA form, the CDR3 reads TGTGCCAGCAGCCAAGGGTCTGCATCAGGGGCCAACGTCCTGACTTTC.

This sequence joins TRBV6-5 and TRBJ2-1; tentatively, D is TRBD2 (6 bases). The CDR3 is 15 amino acids. Trimming removed 1 base at V and 2 bases at J, with 9 bases between. CDR1 is MNHEY, CDR2 SVGAGI, per germline. CDR3 loop: CASSYWGEPYNEQFF. The CDR3 DNA reads as TGTGCCAGCAGTTACTGGGGGGAGCCCTACAATGAGCAGTTCTTC.

This chain joins TRBV28 and TRBJ2-1, with 12 bases identical to TRBD2. J lost 7 bases, V lost 3 bases, and 7 bases had no gene match. This CDR3 has 16 amino acids. Looked up from germline, CDR1 is MDHEN and CDR2 is SYDVKM. CDR3 protein: CASSLASGRVGNEQFF. CDR3 nucleotide sequence: TGTGCCAGCAGTTTGGCTAGCGGGAGGGTTGGGAATGAGCAGTTCTTC.

CDR3 nucleotide sequence: TGTGCCAGTTGGGACGGCGGGGAAAAACTGTTTTTT. It yields the protein CASWDGGEKLFF. The rearrangement uses TRBV5-6 and TRBJ1-4; D possibly corresponds to TRBD1 (5 bases). Trimming pared 8 bases from V and 8 bases from J, leaving 13 bases between. The germline V gene has CDR1 SGHDT and CDR2 YYEEEE. The CDR3 loop spans 12 amino acids.

This clone showed up just a few times. V usage is TRBV11-1 and J usage is TRBJ2-1, with D perhaps assigned TRBD1 or TRBD2 (5 bases each). The CDR3 is made up of 15 amino acids. Per the germline V gene, CDR1 is SGHAT and CDR2 is FQDESV (reference sequence). V lost 8 bases and J 8 bases, leaving 22 bases between the germline ends. The CDR3 protein is CASSTGQNPVDEQFF. The DNA of the CDR3 is TGTGCCAGCTCTACGGGGCAGAATCCCGTGGATGAGCAGTTCTTC.

The chain recombines TRBV11-2 with TRBJ1-6, with a tentative D call TRBD1 (6 bases). This CDR3 has 14 residues. CDR1 SGHAT and CDR2 FQNNGV come from the germline V gene. V shed 5 bases and J shed 7 bases, with 12 bases lying between them. The CDR3 bases are TGTGCCAGCAGCCCCAGGGGTGAGAATTCACCCCTCCACTTT. Translation gives CASSPRGENSPLHF.

This clone turned up a few times. Within the sample, other DNA sequences also encode this same CDR3. The chain employs TRBV19 and TRBJ1-2; no clear D. V was cut by 5 bases and J by 6 bases, with 4 bases left in between. Germline loops: CDR1 LNHDA, CDR2 SQIVND (reference sequence). There are 10 residues in the CDR3. CDR3: CASSGDGYTF. In nucleotides, the CDR3 is TGTGCCAGTAGTGGCGATGGCTACACCTTC.